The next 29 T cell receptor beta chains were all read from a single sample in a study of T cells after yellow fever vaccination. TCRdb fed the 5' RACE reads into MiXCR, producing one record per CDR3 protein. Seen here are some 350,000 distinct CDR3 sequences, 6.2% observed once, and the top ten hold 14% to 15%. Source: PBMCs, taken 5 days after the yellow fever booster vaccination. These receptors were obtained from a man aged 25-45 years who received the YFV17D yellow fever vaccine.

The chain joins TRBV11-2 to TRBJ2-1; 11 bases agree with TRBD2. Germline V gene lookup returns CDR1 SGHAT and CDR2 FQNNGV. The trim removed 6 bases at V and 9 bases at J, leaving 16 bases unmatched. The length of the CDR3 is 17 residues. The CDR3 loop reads CASSHRLAGNPLGEQFF. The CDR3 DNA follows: TGTGCCAGCAGTCATAGACTAGCGGGAAATCCTCTCGGTGAGCAGTTCTTC.

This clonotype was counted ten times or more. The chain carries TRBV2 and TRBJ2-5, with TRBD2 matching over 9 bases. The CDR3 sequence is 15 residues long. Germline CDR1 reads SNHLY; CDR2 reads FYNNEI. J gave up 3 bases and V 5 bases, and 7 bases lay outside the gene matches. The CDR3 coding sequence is TGTGCCAGCAGTCGCCAAGCGGGAGGAAAAGAGACCCAGTACTTC. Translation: CASSRQAGGKETQYF.

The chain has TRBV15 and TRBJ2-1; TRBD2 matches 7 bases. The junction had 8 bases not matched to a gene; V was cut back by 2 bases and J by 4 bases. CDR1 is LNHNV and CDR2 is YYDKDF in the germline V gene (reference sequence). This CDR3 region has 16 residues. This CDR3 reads CATSRPGTNKYNEQFF. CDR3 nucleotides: TGTGCCACCAGCAGACCCGGGACTAACAAATACAATGAGCAGTTCTTC.

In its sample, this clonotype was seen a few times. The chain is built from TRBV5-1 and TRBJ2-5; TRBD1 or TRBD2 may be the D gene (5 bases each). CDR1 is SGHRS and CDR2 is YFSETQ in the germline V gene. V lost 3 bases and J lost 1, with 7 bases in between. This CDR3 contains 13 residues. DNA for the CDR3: TGCGCCAGCAGCTCCGGGGCCCAAGAGACCCAGTACTTC. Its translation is CASSSGAQETQYF. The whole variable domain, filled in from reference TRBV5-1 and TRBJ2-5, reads KAGVTQTPRYLIKTRGQQVTLSCSPISGHRSVSWYQQTPGQGLQFLFEYFSETQRNKGNFPGRFSGRQFSNSRSEMNVSTLELGDSALYLCASSSGAQETQYFGPGTRLLVL.

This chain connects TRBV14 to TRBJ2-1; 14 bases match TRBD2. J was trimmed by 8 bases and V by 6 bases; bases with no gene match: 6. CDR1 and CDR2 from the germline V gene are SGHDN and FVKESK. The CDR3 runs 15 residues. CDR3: CASRKGLAGVDEQFF. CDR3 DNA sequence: TGTGCCAGCAGAAAGGGACTAGCGGGAGTCGATGAGCAGTTCTTC.

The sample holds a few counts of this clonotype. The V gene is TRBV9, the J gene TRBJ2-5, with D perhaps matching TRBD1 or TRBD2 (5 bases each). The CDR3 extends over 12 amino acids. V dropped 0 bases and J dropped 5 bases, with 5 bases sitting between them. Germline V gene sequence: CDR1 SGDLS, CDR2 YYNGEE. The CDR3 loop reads CASSVGGETQYF. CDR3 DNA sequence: TGTGCCAGCAGCGTAGGGGGGGAGACCCAGTACTTC.

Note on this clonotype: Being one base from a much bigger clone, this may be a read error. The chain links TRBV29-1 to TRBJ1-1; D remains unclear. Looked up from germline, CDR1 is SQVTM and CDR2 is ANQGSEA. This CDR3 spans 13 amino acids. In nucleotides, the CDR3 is TGCAGCGTTGAACATTACCTGAACAGTGAAGCTTTCTTT. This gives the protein CSVEHYLNSEAFF.

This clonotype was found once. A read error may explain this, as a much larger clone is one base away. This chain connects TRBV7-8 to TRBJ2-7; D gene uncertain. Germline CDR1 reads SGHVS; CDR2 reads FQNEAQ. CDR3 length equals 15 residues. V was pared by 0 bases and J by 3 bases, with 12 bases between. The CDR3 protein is CASSLAIKPYYEQYF. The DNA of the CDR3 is TGTGCCAGCAGCTTAGCGATCAAGCCTTACTACGAGCAGTACTTC.

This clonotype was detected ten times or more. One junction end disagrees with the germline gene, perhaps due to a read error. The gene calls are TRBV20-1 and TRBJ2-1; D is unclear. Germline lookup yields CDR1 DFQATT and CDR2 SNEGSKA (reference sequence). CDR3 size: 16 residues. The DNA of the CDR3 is TGCAGTGCTAGAGTCGTCCAACCCCAGACCTACGATGAGCAGTTCTTC. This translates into CSARVVQPQTYDEQFF.

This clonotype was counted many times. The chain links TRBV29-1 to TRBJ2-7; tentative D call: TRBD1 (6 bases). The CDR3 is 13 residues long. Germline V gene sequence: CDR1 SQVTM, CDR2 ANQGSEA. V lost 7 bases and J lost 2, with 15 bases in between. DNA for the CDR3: TGCAGCGCCGTAGGACAGTCAACCTACGAGCAGTACTTC. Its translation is CSAVGQSTYEQYF.

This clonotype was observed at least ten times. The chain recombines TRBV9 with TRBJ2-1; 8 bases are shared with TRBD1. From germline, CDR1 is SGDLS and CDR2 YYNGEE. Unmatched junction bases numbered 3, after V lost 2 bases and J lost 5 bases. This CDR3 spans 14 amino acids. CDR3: CASSVGQANNEQFF. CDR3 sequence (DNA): TGTGCCAGCAGCGTGGGACAGGCTAACAATGAGCAGTTCTTC.

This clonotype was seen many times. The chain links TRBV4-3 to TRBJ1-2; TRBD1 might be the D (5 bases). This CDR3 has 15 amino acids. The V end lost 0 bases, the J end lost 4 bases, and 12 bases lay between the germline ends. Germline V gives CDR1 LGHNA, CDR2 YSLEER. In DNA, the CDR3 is TGCGCCAGCAGCCAAGATGGATCAGGGACCTATGGCTACACCTTC. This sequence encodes CASSQDGSGTYGYTF.

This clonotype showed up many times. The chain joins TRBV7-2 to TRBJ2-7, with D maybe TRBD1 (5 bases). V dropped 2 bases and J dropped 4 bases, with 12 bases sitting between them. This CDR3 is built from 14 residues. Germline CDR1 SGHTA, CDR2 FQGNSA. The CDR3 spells CASSLRVGDYEQYF. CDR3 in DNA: TGTGCCAGCAGCTTAAGGGTAGGGGATTACGAGCAGTACTTC.

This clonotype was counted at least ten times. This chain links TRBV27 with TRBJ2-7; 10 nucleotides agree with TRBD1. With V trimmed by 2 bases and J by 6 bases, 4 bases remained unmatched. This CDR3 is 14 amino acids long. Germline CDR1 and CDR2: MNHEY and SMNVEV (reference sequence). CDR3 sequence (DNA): TGTGCCAGCAGTTTAGAGACAGGGGGCCGCGAGCAGTACTTC. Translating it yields CASSLETGGREQYF.

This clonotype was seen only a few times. In nucleotides, the CDR3 is TGTGCCAGCTCTATCTCGTGGTTAGGGGCCAACGTCCTGACTTTC. It encodes CASSISWLGANVLTF. This chain uses TRBV14 with TRBJ2-6; D gene uncertain. V shed 8 bases and J shed 4 bases, with 15 bases lying between them. The CDR3 runs 15 residues. Looked up from germline, CDR1 is SGHDN and CDR2 is FVKESK.

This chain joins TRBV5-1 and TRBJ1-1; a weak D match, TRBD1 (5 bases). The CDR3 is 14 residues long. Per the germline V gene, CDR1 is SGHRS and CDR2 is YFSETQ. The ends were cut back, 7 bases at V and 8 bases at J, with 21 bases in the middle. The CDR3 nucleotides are TGCGCCAGCTCCCTGGGGGAGTTTAAGTCCGAAGCTTTCTTT. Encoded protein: CASSLGEFKSEAFF.

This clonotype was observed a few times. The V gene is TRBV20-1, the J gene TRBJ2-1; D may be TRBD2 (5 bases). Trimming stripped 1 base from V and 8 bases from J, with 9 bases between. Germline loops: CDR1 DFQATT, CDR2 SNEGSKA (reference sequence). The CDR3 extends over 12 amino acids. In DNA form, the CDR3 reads TGCAGTGCTAGAGTTCGGGGTGATGAGCAGTTCTTC. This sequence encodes CSARVRGDEQFF.

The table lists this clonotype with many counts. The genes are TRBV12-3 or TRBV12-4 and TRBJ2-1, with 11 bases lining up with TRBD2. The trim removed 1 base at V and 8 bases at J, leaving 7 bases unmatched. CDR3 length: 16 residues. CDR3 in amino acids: CASSLGLLAGVDEQFF. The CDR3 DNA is TGTGCCAGCAGTTTAGGGTTACTAGCGGGAGTCGATGAGCAGTTCTTC.

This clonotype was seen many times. The CDR3 DNA sequence: TGCAGCGTTGGAGGAGGACAGGGGGCGGAAACGCAGTATTTT. Translated, it gives CSVGGGQGAETQYF. This rearrangement joins TRBV29-1 to TRBJ2-3; 11 bases agree with TRBD1. J gave up 9 bases and V 4 bases, and 9 bases lay outside the gene matches. Germline CDR1 reads SQVTM; CDR2 reads ANQGSEA. The CDR3 extends over 14 amino acids.

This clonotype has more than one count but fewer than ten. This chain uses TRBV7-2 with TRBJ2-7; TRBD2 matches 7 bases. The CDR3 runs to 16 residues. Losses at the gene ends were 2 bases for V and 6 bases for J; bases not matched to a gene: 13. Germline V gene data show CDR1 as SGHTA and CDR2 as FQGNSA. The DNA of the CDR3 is TGTGCCAGCAGCTTACTATTGGGGACTACTAAATCCGAGCAGTACTTC. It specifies CASSLLLGTTKSEQYF.

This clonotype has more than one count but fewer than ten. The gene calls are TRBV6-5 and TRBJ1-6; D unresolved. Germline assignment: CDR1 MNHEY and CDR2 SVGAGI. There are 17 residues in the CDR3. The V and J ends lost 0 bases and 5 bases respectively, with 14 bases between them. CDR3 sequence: CASSYSRPPGNNSPLHF. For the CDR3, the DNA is TGTGCCAGCAGTTACTCGAGACCTCCAGGCAATAATTCACCCCTCCACTTT.

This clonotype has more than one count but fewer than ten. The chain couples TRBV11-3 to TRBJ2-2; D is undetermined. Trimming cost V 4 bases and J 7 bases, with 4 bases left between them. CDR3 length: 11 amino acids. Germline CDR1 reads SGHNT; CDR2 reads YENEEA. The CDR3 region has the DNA TGTGCCAGCAGCTCTTACGGGGAGCTGTTTTTT. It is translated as CASSSYGELFF.

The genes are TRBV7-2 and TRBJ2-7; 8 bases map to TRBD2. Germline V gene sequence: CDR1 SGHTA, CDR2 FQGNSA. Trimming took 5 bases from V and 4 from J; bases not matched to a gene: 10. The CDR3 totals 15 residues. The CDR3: CASSPRIAGNYEQYF. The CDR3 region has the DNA TGTGCCAGCAGCCCCAGGATAGCGGGAAATTACGAGCAGTACTTC.

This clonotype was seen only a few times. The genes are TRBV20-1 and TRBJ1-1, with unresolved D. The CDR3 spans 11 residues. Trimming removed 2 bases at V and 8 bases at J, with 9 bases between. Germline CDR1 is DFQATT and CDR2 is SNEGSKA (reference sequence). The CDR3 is CSARPPREAFF. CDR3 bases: TGCAGTGCTAGACCTCCGAGGGAAGCTTTCTTT.

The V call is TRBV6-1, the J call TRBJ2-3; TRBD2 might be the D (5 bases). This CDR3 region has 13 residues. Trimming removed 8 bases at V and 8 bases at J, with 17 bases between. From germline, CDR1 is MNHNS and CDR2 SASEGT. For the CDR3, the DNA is TGTGCCAGCTTCGGGCTAGCAATGGGTACGCAGTATTTT. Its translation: CASFGLAMGTQYF.

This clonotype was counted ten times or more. CDR3 nucleotide sequence: TGTGCCATCGGGGCGGGACAGGGGTCCTACGAGCAGTACTTC. This codes for CAIGAGQGSYEQYF. The rearrangement uses TRBV10-3 and TRBJ2-7; 10 nucleotides agree with TRBD1. Germline V gene lookup returns CDR1 ENHRY and CDR2 SYGVKD. The J segment lost 1 base and the V segment lost 8 bases, leaving 5 bases of the junction unmatched. This CDR3 region has 14 residues.

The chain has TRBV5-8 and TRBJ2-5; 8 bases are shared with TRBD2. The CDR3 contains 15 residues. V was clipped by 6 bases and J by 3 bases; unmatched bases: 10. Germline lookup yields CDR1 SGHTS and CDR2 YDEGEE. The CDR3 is CASTPGTRRKETQYF. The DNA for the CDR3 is TGTGCCAGCACCCCCGGGACTAGACGGAAAGAGACCCAGTACTTC.

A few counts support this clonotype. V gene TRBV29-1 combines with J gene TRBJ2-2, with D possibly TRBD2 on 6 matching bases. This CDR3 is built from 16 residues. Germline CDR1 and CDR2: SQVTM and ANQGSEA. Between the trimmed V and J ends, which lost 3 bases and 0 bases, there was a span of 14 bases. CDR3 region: CSVDFGSGPNTGELFF. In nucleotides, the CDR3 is TGCAGCGTTGATTTTGGTAGCGGCCCGAACACCGGGGAGCTGTTTTTT.

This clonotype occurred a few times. CDR3 protein: CASSPTSYSNQPQHF. As DNA, the CDR3 is TGCGCCAGCAGTCCTACATCGTATAGCAATCAGCCCCAGCATTTT. The V call is TRBV23-1, the J call TRBJ1-5, with unresolved D. TRBV23-1 is assigned to the ORF class and has an uncertain function. This CDR3 comprises 15 residues. V was pared by 4 bases and J by 0 bases, with 10 bases between.